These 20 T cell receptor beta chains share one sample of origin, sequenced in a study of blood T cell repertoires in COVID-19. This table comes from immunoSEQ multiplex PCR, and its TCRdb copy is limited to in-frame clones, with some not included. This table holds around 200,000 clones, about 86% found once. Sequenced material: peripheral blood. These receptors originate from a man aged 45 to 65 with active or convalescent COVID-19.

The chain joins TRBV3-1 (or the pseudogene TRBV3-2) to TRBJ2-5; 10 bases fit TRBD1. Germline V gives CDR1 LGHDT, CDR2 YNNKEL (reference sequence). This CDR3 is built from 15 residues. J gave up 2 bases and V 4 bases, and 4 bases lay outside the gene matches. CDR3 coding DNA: TGTGCCAGCAGCCCGGGACAGGGGTGGCAAGAGACCCAGTACTTC. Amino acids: CASSPGQGWQETQYF.

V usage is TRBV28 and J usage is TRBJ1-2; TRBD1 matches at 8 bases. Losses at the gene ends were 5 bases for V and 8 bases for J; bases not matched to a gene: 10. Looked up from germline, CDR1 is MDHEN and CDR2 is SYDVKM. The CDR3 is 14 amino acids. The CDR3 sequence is CASSPPDREGGYTF. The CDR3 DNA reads TGTGCCAGCAGTCCCCCGGACAGGGAGGGAGGCTACACCTTC.

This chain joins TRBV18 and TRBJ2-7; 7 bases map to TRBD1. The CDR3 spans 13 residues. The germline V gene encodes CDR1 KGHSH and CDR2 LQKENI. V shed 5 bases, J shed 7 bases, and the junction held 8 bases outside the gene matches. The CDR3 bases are TGTGCCAGCTCATCGACAGGGCCGGGGGAGCAGTACTTC. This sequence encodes CASSSTGPGEQYF. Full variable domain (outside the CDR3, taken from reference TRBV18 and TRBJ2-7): NAGVMQNPRHLVRRRGQEARLRCSPMKGHSHVYWYRQLPEEGLKFMVYLQKENIIDESGMPKERFSAEFPKEGPSILRIQQVVRGDSAAYFCASSSTGPGEQYFGPGTRLTVT.

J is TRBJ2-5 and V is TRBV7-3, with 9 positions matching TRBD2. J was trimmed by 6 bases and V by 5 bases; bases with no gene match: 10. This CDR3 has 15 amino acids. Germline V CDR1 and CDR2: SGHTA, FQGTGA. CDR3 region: CASSPSGGPAQTQYF. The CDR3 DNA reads TGTGCCAGCAGCCCGAGCGGGGGGCCGGCCCAGACCCAGTACTTC.

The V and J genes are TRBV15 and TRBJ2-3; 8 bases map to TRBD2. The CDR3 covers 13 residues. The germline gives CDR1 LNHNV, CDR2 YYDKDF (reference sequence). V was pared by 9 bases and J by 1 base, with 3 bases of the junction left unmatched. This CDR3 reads CATSGAGTDTQYF. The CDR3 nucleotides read TGTGCCACTAGCGGGGCTGGCACAGATACGCAGTATTTT. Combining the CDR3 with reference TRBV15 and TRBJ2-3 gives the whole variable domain DAMVIQNPRYQVTQFGKPVTLSCSQTLNHNVMYWYQQKSSQAPKLLFHYYDKDFNNEADTPDNFQSRRPNTSFCFLDIRSPGLGDTAMYLCATSGAGTDTQYFGPGTRLTVL.

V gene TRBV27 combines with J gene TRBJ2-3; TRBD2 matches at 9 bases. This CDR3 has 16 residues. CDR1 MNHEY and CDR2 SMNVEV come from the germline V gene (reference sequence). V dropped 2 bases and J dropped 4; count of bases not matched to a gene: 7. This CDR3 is CASSLMAGGLADTQYF. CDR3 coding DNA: TGTGCCAGCAGTTTAATGGCGGGGGGGCTGGCAGATACGCAGTATTTT.

CDR3 protein: CATGGHPAFF. CDR3 nucleotide sequence: TGTGCCACCGGGGGCCACCCAGCTTTCTTT. The chain links TRBV15 to TRBJ1-1; D may be TRBD1 (6 bases). Trimming cost V 8 bases and J 10 bases, with 11 bases left between them. CDR1 and CDR2 (germline): LNHNV, YYDKDF (reference sequence). This CDR3 has 10 amino acids.

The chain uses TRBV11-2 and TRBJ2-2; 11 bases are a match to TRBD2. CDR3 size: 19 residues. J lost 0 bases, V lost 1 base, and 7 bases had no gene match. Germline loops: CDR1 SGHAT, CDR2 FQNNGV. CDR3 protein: CASSLVSLAGGPNTGELFF. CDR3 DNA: TGTGCCAGCAGCTTAGTTTCCCTAGCGGGGGGTCCGAACACCGGGGAGCTGTTTTTT.

CDR3 sequence: CASSYSGRTYNSPLHF. CDR3 in DNA: TGTGCCAGCAGTTACTCGGGCAGGACCTATAATTCACCCCTCCACTTT. This chain uses TRBV6-2 or TRBV6-3 with TRBJ1-6, with D hard to call. Trimming took 0 bases from V and 2 from J, leaving 8 bases between them. Germline V gene sequence: CDR1 MNHEY, CDR2 SVGEGT. The CDR3 contains 16 residues.

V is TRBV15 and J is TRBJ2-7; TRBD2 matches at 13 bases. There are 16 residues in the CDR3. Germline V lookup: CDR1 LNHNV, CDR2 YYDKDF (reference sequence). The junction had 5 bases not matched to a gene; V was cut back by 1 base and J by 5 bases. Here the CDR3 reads CATSRGGTSGVHEQYF. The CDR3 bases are TGTGCCACCAGCAGAGGAGGGACTAGCGGGGTCCACGAGCAGTACTTC.

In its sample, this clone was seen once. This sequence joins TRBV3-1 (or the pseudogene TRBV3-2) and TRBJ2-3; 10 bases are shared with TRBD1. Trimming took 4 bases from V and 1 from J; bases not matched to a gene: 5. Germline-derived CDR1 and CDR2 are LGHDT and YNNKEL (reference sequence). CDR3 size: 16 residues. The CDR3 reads CASSLRTGGGTDTQYF. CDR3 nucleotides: TGTGCCAGCAGCCTCCGGACAGGGGGAGGCACAGATACGCAGTATTTT.

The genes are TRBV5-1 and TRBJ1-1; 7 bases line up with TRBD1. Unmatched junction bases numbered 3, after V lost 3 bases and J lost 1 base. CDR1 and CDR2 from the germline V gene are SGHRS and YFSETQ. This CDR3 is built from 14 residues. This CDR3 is CASSSRDRNTEAFF. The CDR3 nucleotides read TGCGCCAGCAGCTCCCGGGACAGGAACACTGAAGCTTTCTTT.

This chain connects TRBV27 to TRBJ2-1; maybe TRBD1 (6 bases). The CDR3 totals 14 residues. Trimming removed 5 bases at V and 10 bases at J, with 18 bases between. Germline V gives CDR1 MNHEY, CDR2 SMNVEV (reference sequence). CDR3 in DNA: TGTGCCAGCAGTATCATCCCCGGGCAGGGGGAGCAGTTCTTC. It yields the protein CASSIIPGQGEQFF.

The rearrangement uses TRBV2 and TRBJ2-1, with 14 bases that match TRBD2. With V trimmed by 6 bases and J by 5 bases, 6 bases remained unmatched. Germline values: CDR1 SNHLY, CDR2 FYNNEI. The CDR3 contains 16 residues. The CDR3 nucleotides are TGTGCCAGCAGCCGACTAGCGGGGGGGTTAAACAATGAGCAGTTCTTC. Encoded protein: CASSRLAGGLNNEQFF.

The CDR3 DNA reads as TGTGCCAGCAGCGCCCGGACAGGTAGTAATGAGCAGTTCTTC. The encoded protein is CASSARTGSNEQFF. The rearrangement links TRBV11-1 to TRBJ2-1; TRBD1 aligns across 7 bases. The V gene end was trimmed by 5 bases and the J gene end by 7 bases; junction bases not matched to a gene: 8. This CDR3 has 14 amino acids. The germline V gene has CDR1 SGHAT and CDR2 FQDESV (reference sequence).

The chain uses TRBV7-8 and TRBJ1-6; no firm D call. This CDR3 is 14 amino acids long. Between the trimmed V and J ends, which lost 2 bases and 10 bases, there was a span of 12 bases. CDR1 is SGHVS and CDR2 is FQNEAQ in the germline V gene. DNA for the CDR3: TGTGCCAGCAGCTTATATGGCACGCCATCACCCCTCCACTTT. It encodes CASSLYGTPSPLHF.

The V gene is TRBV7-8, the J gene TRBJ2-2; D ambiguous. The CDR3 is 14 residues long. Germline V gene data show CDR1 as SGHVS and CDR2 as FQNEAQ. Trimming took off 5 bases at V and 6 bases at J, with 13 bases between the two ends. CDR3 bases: TGTGCCAGCAGCCTAGGTCCCCAGGCCGGGGAGCTGTTTTTT. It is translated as CASSLGPQAGELFF.

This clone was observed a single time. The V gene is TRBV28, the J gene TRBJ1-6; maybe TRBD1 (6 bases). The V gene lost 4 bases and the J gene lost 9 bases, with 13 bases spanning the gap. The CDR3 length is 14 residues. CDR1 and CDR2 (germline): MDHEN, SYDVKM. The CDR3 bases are TGTGCCAGCAGTTCACAGGGAATTCGTTCACCCCTCCACTTT. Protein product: CASSSQGIRSPLHF.

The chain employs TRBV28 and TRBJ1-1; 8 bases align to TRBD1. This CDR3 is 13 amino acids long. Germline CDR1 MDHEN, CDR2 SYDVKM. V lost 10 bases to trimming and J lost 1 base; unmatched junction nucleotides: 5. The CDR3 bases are TGTGCCACCCAAGGGACAGGGAACACTGAAGCTTTCTTT. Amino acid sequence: CATQGTGNTEAFF. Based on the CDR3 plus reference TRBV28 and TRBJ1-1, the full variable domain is DVKVTQSSRYLVKRTGEKVFLECVQDMDHENMFWYRQDPGLGLRLIYFSYDVKMKEKGDIPEGYSVSREKKERFSLILESASTNQTSMYLCATQGTGNTEAFFGQGTRLTVV.

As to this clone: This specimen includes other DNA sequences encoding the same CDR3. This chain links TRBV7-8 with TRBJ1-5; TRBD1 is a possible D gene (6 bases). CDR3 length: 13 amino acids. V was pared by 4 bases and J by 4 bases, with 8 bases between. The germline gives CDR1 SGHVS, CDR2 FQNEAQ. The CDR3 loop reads CASSYTGNQPQHF. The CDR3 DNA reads TGTGCCAGCAGCTATACAGGGAATCAGCCCCAGCATTTT.